The rows below give T cell receptor beta chains drawn from one sample of a study of cytomegalovirus exposure and HLA in healthy donors. The method was immunoSEQ multiplex PCR; TCRdb's version includes in-frame clones alone and lacks a portion of them. The table shows 170,000 or so clones, with over 80% occurring only once. The sample consisted of PBMCs. The receptor set was obtained from a male donor in good health and CMV-seropositive. CDR3s include the opening cysteine and the closing phenylalanine or tryptophan. The D gene is left open where the match is weak. Clone size is stated in some rows and not others, as once, few, many or a class when expanded.

abundance,len,j_gene,d_gene,v_gene,CDR3aa,CDR3nt
NA,16,TRBJ2-1,TRBD2,TRBV25-1,CASSELRGSRYNEQFF,TGTGCCAGCAGTGAACTTCGCGGGAGTCGATACAATGAGCAGTTCTTC
NA,13,TRBJ2-5,NA,TRBV13,CASSLGTEETQYF,TGTGCCAGCAGCTTAGGGACAGAAGAGACCCAGTACTTC
NA,17,TRBJ2-5,TRBD2,TRBV7-2,CASSPGTSGSIGETQYF,TGTGCCAGCAGCCCGGGGACTAGCGGGAGTATAGGAGAGACCCAGTACTTC
few,15,TRBJ2-3,TRBD2,TRBV4-2,CASSPLAGDTDTQYF,TGTGCCAGCAGCCCTCTAGCGGGAGACACAGATACGCAGTATTTT
NA,12,TRBJ2-7,TRBD1,TRBV12-5,CASGFGQGEQYF,TGTGCTAGTGGTTTCGGACAGGGCGAGCAGTACTTC
NA,14,TRBJ1-3,NA,TRBV6-5,CASTPQSGGNTIYF,TGTGCCAGCACTCCACAATCCGGGGGAAACACCATATATTTT
once,15,TRBJ1-4,NA,TRBV9,CASSVAGAANEKLFF,TGTGCCAGCAGCGTAGCCGGCGCGGCTAATGAAAAACTGTTTTTT
NA,15,TRBJ1-2,TRBD1,TRBV5-1,CASSPQVDRGYGYTF,TGCGCCAGCAGCCCACAAGTGGACAGGGGTTATGGCTACACCTTC
NA,17,TRBJ1-2,NA,TRBV29-1,CSVGGGQEVRGNYGYTF,TGCAGCGTTGGGGGGGGACAAGAAGTTAGGGGTAACTATGGCTACACCTTC
once,16,TRBJ2-5,TRBD1,TRBV4-1,CASSPRQGRFEETQYF,TGCGCCAGCAGCCCTCGACAGGGGAGGTTCGAGGAGACCCAGTACTTC
NA,15,TRBJ2-3,TRBD1,TRBV13,CASTVDRVSTDTQYF,TGTGCCAGCACCGTTGACAGGGTCAGCACAGATACGCAGTATTTT
NA,14,TRBJ1-1,NA,TRBV9,CASTTGERVTEAFF,TGTGCCAGCACAACGGGGGAGAGGGTGACTGAAGCTTTCTTT
NA,14,TRBJ1-3,NA,TRBV5-6,CASSLRVSGNTIYF,TGTGCCAGCAGCCTCAGGGTCTCTGGAAACACCATATATTTT
NA,14,TRBJ2-5,NA,TRBV4-2,CASSQEESLQTQYF,TGTGCCAGCAGCCAAGAAGAGTCCCTACAGACCCAGTACTTC
NA,14,TRBJ2-7,TRBD2,TRBV29-1,CSVGSGLATYEQYF,TGCAGCGTTGGGTCGGGACTAGCGACCTACGAGCAGTACTTC
NA,14,TRBJ1-1,NA,TRBV4-1,CASSPWGANTEAFF,TGCGCCAGCAGTCCGTGGGGAGCGAACACTGAAGCTTTCTTT
NA,17,TRBJ2-5,TRBD2,TRBV12-5,CASGRGTSGRGGETQYF,TGTGCTAGTGGTCGAGGGACTAGCGGGAGAGGTGGAGAGACCCAGTACTTC
few,16,TRBJ2-1,TRBD2,TRBV29-1,CSVDLAGGGGDDEQFF,TGCAGCGTTGACCTGGCGGGAGGTGGGGGGGACGATGAGCAGTTCTTC
once,19,TRBJ1-2,NA,TRBV15,CATSRDLLAGREDRGGYTF,TGTGCCACCAGCAGAGACCTGTTGGCGGGGCGGGAGGATAGGGGTGGCTACACCTTC
few,12,TRBJ2-1,NA,TRBV7-9,CSSSLGRSEQFF,TGTTCCAGCAGCTTAGGACGGAGTGAGCAGTTCTTC
NA,12,TRBJ1-1,TRBD1,TRBV29-1,CSVGQGNTEAFF,TGCAGCGTTGGACAGGGGAACACTGAAGCTTTCTTT
NA,14,TRBJ2-2,TRBD1,TRBV5-6,CASSLAGGSGELFF,TGTGCCAGCAGCTTGGCAGGGGGCTCCGGGGAGCTGTTTTTT
NA,15,TRBJ2-6,NA,TRBV4-3,CASSPEKSGANVLTF,TGCGCCAGCAGCCCGGAGAAATCTGGGGCCAACGTCCTGACTTTC
NA,17,TRBJ1-4,NA,TRBV7-6,CASSLARPGHINEKLFF,TGTGCCAGCAGCTTAGCGAGACCGGGACACATTAATGAAAAACTGTTTTTT
NA,15,TRBJ2-1,NA,TRBV9,CASSVDGRDRLLEFF,TGTGCCAGCAGCGTAGATGGCAGGGATCGCCTCCTGGAGTTCTTC
NA,14,TRBJ1-4,NA,TRBV13,CASAGTPHNEKLFF,TGTGCCAGCGCCGGGACACCACATAATGAAAAACTGTTTTTT
NA,11,TRBJ2-7,NA,TRBV27,CASRGGYEQYF,TGTGCCAGCAGAGGAGGGTACGAGCAGTACTTC
few,14,TRBJ2-2,NA,TRBV9,CASSVGLYTGELFF,TGTGCCAGCAGCGTAGGACTTTACACCGGGGAGCTGTTTTTT
once,14,TRBJ1-3,NA,TRBV5-1,CASSLDGAGNTIYF,TGCGCCAGCAGCTTGGACGGGGCTGGAAACACCATATATTTT
few,14,TRBJ2-7,TRBD2,TRBV14,CASSQVSAGYEQYF,TGTGCCAGCAGCCAAGTCTCAGCGGGGTACGAGCAGTACTTC
NA,16,TRBJ2-5,TRBD1,TRBV5-1,CASSQPSGGKGETQYF,TGCGCCAGCAGCCAACCCTCAGGGGGCAAGGGAGAGACCCAGTACTTC
once,15,TRBJ1-1,NA,TRBV30,CAWSVFWGVNTEAFF,TGTGCCTGGAGTGTATTTTGGGGGGTGAACACTGAAGCTTTCTTT
few,15,TRBJ2-7,NA,TRBV21-1,CASSKDERDSYEQYF,TGTGCCAGCAGCAAAGACGAGCGGGATAGCTACGAGCAGTACTTC
once,16,TRBJ2-1,TRBD2,TRBV7-9,CSSSLGSGGGYNEQFF,TGTTCCAGCAGCTTAGGTTCGGGAGGGGGATACAATGAGCAGTTCTTC
NA,16,TRBJ1-1,TRBD1,TRBV5-1,CASSAGLTGGNTEAFF,TGCGCCAGCAGCGCTGGGCTGACAGGGGGAAACACTGAAGCTTTCTTT
NA,16,TRBJ2-7,TRBD2,TRBV13,CASSLAIAGGPYEQYF,TGTGCCAGCAGCTTAGCAATTGCGGGAGGGCCGTACGAGCAGTACTTC
NA,16,TRBJ1-5,NA,TRBV5-5,CASSSGQSPWNQPQHF,TGTGCCAGCAGCTCTGGACAGTCCCCTTGGAATCAGCCCCAGCATTTT
NA,15,TRBJ1-5,TRBD1,TRBV18,CASSKGQGDNQPQHF,TGTGCCAGCTCAAAGGGACAGGGAGACAATCAGCCCCAGCATTTT
NA,13,TRBJ2-1,TRBD2,TRBV6-5,CASRLLAYNEQFF,TGTGCCAGCAGACTACTAGCGTACAATGAGCAGTTCTTC
NA,14,TRBJ1-5,NA,TRBV19,CASIPQWGDQPQHF,TGTGCCAGTATTCCCCAGTGGGGGGATCAGCCCCAGCATTTT
NA,17,TRBJ2-1,TRBD1,TRBV6-1,CASSEAGMGQGEREQFF,TGTGCCAGCAGTGAAGCCGGGATGGGACAGGGTGAACGTGAGCAGTTCTTC
NA,15,TRBJ2-7,TRBD1,TRBV11-2,CASSLGTGVSWEQYF,TGTGCCAGCAGCTTGGGGACAGGGGTATCGTGGGAGCAGTACTTC
few,16,TRBJ2-3,TRBD2,TRBV7-3,CASRAGTSGSTDTQYF,TGTGCCAGCAGAGCTGGGACTAGCGGGAGCACAGATACGCAGTATTTT